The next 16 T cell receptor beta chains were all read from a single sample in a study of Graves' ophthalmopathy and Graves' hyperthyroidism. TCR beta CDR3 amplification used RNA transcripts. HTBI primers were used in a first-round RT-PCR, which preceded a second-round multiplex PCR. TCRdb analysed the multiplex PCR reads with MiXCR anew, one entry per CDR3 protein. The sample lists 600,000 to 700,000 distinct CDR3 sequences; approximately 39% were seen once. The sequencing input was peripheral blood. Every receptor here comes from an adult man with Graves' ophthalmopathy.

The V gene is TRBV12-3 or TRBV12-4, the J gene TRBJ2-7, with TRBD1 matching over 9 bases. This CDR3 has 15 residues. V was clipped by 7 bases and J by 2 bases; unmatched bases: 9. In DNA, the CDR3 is TGTGCCAGCACTAATCGGGACAGGGTGACCTACGAGCAGTACTTC. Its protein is CASTNRDRVTYEQYF.

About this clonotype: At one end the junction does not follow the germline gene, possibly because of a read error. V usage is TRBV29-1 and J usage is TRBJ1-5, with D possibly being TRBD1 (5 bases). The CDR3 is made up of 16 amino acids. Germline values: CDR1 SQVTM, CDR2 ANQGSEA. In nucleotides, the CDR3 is TGTGCCAGCAGCCGTTACGACGGGGGTTTCAATCAGCCCCAGCATTTT. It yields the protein CASSRYDGGFNQPQHF.

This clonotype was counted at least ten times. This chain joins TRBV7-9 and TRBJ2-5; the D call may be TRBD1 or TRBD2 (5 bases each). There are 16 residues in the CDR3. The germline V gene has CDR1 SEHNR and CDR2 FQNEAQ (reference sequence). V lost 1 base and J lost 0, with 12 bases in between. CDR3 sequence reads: CASSLGSGTYQETQYF. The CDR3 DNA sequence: TGTGCCAGCAGCTTAGGGTCGGGGACGTACCAAGAGACCCAGTACTTC.

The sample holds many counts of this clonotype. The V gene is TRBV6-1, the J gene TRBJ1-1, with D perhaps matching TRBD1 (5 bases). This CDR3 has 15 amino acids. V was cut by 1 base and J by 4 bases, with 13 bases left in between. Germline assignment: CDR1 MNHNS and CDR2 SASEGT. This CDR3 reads CASSEEGSGGTEAFF. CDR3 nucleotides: TGTGCCAGCAGTGAAGAAGGCAGTGGGGGCACTGAAGCTTTCTTT.

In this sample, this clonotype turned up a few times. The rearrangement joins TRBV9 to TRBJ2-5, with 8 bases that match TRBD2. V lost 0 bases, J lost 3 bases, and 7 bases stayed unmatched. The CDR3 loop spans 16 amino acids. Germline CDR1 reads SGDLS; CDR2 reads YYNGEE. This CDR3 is CASSVVPGRVEETQYF. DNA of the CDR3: TGTGCCAGCAGCGTAGTACCCGGGAGGGTGGAAGAGACCCAGTACTTC.

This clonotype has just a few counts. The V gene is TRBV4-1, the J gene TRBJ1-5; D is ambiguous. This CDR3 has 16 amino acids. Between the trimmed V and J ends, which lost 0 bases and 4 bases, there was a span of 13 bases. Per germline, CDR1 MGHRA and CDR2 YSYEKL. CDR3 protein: CASSQDYAGMNQPQHF. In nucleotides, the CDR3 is TGCGCCAGCAGCCAAGATTATGCAGGAATGAATCAGCCCCAGCATTTT.

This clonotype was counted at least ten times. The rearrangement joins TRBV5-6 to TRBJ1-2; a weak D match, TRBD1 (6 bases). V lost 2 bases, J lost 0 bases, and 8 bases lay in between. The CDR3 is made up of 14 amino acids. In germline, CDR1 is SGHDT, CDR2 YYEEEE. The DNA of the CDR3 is TGTGCCAGCAGCTTCGGACAGCCTAACTATGGCTACACCTTC. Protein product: CASSFGQPNYGYTF.

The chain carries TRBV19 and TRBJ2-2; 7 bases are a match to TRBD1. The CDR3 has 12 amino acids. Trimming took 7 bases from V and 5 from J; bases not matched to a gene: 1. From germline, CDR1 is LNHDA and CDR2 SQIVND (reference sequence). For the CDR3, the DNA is TGTGCCAGTATGGGACAGACCGGGGAGCTGTTTTTT. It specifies CASMGQTGELFF.

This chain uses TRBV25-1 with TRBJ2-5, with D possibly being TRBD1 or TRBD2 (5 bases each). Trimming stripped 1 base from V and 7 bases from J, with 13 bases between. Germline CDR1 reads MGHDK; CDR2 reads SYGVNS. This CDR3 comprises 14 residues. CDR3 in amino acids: CASSEWTGLGTQYF. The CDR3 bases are TGTGCCAGCAGTGAATGGACGGGGCTGGGGACCCAGTACTTC. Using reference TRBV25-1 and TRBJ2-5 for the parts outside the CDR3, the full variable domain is EADIYQTPRYLVIGTGKKITLECSQTMGHDKMYWYQQDPGMELHLIHYSYGVNSTEKGDLSSESTVSRIRTEHFPLTLESARPSHTSQYLCASSEWTGLGTQYFGPGTRLLVL.

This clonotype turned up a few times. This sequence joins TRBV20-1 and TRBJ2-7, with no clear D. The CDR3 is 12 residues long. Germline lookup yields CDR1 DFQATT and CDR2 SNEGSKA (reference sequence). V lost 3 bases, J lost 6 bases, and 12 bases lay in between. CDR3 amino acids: CSASRVPSEQYF. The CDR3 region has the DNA TGCAGTGCTAGTCGTGTCCCGTCCGAGCAGTACTTC.

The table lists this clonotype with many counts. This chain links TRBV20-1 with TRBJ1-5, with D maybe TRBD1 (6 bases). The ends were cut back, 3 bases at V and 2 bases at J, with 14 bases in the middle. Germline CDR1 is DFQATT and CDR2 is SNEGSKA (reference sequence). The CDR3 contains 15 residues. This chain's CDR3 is CSARDLTGGNQPQHF. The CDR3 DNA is TGCAGTGCTAGGGACTTGACAGGCGGCAATCAGCCCCAGCATTTT.

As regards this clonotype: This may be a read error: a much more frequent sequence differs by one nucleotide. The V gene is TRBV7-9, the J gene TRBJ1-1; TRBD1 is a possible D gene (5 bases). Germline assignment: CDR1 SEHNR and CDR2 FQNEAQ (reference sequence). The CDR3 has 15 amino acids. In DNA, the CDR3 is TGTGCCAGCAGCTTATTGATGGGGGGGTTCGCTGAAGCTTCCTTT. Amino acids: CASSLLMGGFAEASF.

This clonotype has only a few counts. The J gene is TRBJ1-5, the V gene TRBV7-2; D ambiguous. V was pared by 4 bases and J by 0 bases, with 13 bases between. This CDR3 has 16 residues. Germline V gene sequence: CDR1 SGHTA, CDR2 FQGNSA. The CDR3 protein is CASSSSSLGSNQPQHF. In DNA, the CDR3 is TGTGCCAGCAGCTCGAGCTCGTTAGGTAGCAATCAGCCCCAGCATTTT.

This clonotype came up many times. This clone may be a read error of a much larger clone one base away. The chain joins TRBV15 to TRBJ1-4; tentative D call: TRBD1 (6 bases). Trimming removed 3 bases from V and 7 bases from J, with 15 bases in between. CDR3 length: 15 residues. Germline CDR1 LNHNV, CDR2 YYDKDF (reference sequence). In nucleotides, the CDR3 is TGTGCCACCAGCAGGGGGGGAGCACAGGGTGAAAAACTGTTTTTT. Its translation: CATSRGGAQGEKLFF.

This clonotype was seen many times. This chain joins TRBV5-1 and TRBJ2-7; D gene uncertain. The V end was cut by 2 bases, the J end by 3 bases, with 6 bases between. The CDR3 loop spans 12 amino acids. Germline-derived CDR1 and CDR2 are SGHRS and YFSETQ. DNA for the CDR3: TGCGCCAGCAGCTTTGATGACTACGAGCAGTACTTC. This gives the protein CASSFDDYEQYF.

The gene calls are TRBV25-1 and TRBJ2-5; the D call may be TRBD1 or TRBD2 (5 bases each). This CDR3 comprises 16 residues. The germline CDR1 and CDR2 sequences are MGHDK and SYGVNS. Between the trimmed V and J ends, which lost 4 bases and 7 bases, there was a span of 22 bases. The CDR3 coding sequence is TGTGCCAGCAGTGCTAGTTGGCGGATCAGGGACGGGACCCAGTACTTC. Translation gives CASSASWRIRDGTQYF.